The entry below describes one T cell receptor beta chain. The sample originates from a study of T-cell memory formation after mild COVID-19. TCRdb independently ran MiXCR on the 5' RACE reads; one entry per CDR3 protein. The repertoire consists of about 110,000 distinct CDR3 sequences, with about a sixth occurring once and the leading ten covering 28%. The V gene's germline CDR1 is LGHNA and CDR2 YNFKEQ. V lost 0 bases to trimming and J lost 4 bases; unmatched junction nucleotides: 12. The length of the CDR3 is 17 residues. This TCR was sampled from an adult woman who had mild COVID-19 (a few samples of this study predate the infection). Cell type and time point are not known. Input material: PBMCs or a T cell subset sorted from them (not recorded which). This sequence joins TRBV4-2 and TRBJ2-7; 7 bases are a match to TRBD2. This CDR3 is CASSQEAGAGLIYEQYF. The CDR3 DNA reads as TGTGCCAGCAGCCAAGAGGCGGGAGCGGGACTAATTTACGAGCAGTACTTC.